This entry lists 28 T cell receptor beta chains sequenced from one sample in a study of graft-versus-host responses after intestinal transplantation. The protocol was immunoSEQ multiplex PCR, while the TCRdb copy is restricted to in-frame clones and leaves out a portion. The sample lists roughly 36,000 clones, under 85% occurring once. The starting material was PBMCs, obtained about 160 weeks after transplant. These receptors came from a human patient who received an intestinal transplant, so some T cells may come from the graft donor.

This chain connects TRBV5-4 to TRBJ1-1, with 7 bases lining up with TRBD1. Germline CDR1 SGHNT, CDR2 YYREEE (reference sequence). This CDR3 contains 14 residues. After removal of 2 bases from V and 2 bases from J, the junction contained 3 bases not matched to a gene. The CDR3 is CASSLGTVNTEAFF. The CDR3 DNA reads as TGTGCCAGCAGCTTAGGGACAGTTAACACTGAAGCTTTCTTT.

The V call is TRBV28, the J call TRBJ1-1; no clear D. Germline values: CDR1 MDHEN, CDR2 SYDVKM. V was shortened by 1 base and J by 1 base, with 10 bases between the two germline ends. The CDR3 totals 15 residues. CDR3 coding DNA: TGTGCCAGCAGTTTATACGGGAGGAGGAACACTGAAGCTTTCTTT. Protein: CASSLYGRRNTEAFF.

The CDR3 DNA reads as TGTGCCAGCAGTGAAGCAGGGGGCGGGTATGGCTACACCTTC. Protein sequence: CASSEAGGGYGYTF. The V gene is TRBV2, the J gene TRBJ1-2, with 7 bases that match TRBD1. Germline V gene lookup returns CDR1 SNHLY and CDR2 FYNNEI. The CDR3 is 14 amino acids. V trimming: 0 bases; J trimming: 5 bases; junction bases outside the gene matches: 3.

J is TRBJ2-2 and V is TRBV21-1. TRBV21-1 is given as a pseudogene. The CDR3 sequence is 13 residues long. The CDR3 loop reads CASSKERPRELFF. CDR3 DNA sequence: TGTGCCAGCAGCAAAGAGAGACCCCGGGAGCTGTTTTTT.

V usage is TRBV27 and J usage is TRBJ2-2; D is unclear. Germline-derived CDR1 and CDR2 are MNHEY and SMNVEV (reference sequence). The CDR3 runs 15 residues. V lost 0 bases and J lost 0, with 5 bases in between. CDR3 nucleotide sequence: TGTGCCAGCAGTTTATCACTGGCGAACACCGGGGAGCTGTTTTTT. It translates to CASSLSLANTGELFF.

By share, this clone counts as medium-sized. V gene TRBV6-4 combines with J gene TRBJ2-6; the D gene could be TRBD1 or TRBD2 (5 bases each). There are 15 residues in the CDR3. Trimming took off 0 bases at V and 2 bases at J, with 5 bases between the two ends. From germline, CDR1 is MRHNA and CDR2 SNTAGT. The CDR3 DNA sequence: TGTGCCAGCAGTGACTCGGGGGCTGGGGCCAACGTCCTGACTTTC. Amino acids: CASSDSGAGANVLTF.

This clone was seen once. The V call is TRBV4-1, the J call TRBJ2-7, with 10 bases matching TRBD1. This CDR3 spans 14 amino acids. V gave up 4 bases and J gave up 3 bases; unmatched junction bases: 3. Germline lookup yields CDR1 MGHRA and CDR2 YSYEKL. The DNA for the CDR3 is TGCGCCAGCAGCCCCGGGACAGGGGACTACGAGCAGTACTTC. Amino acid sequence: CASSPGTGDYEQYF.

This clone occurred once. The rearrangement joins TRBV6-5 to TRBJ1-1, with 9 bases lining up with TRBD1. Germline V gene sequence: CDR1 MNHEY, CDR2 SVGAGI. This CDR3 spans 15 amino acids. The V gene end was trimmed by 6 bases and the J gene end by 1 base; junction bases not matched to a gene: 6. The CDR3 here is CASRATGGPNTEAFF. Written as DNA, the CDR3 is TGTGCCAGCAGAGCCACAGGGGGCCCGAACACTGAAGCTTTCTTT.

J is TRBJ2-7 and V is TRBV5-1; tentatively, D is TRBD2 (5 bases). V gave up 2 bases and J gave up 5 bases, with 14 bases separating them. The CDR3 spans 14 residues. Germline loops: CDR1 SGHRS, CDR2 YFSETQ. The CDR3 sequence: CASSFSRLEDEQYF. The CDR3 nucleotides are TGCGCCAGCAGCTTCAGCAGGCTGGAGGACGAGCAGTACTTC.

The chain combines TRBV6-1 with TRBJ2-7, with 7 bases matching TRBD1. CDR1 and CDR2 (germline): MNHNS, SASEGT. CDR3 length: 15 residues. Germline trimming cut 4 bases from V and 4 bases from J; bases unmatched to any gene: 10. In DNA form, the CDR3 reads TGTGCCAGCAGTGGTGACAGGGAGAAGGAATACGAGCAGTACTTC. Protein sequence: CASSGDREKEYEQYF.

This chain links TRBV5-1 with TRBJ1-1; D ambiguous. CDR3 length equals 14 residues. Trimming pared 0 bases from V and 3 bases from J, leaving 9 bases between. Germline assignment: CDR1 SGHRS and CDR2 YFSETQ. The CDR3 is CASSLGRGDTEAFF. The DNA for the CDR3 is TGCGCCAGCAGCTTGGGGCGCGGGGACACTGAAGCTTTCTTT.

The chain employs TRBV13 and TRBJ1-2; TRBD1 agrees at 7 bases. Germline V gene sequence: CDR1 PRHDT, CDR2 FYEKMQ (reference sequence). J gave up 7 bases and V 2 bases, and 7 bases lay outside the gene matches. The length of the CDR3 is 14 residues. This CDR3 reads CASSLQGTAGGYTF. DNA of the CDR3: TGTGCCAGCAGCTTACAGGGGACAGCTGGTGGCTACACCTTC.

The CDR3: CASLGGSTYEQYF. CDR3 sequence (DNA): TGTGCCAGCCTAGGGGGGAGCACCTACGAGCAGTACTTC. The chain recombines TRBV6-1 with TRBJ2-7; either TRBD1 or TRBD2 may supply D (6 bases each). The CDR3 is 13 residues long. Trimming cost V 8 bases and J 2 bases, with 13 bases left between them. Germline CDR1 reads MNHNS; CDR2 reads SASEGT.

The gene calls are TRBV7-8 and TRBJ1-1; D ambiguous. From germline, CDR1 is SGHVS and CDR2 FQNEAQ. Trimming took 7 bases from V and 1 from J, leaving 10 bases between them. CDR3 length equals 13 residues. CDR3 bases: TGTGCCAGCACCAAACATGGGAACACTGAAGCTTTCTTT. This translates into CASTKHGNTEAFF.

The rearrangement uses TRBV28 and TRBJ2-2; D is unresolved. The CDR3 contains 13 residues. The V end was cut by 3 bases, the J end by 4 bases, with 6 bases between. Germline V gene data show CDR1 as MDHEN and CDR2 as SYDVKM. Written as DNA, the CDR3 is TGTGCCAGCAGTTTGCGTGGCACCGGGGAGCTGTTTTTT. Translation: CASSLRGTGELFF.

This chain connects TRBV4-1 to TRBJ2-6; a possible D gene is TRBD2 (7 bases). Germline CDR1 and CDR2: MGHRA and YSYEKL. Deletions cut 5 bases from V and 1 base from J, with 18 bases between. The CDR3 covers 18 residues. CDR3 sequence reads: CASSSGGGGISGANVLTF. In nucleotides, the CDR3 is TGCGCCAGCAGCTCTGGGGGAGGGGGAATTTCTGGGGCCAACGTCCTGACTTTC.

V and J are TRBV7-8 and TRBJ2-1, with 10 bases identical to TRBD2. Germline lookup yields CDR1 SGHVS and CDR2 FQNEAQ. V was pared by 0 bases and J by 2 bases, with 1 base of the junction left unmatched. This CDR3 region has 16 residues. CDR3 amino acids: CASSLASGGTYNEQFF. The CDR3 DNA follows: TGTGCCAGCAGCTTAGCTAGCGGGGGGACCTACAATGAGCAGTTCTTC.

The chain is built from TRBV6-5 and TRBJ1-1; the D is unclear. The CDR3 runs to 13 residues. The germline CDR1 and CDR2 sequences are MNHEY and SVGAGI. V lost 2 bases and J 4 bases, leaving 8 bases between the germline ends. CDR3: CASSYNEGTEAFF. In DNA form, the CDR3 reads TGTGCCAGCAGTTACAACGAGGGCACTGAAGCTTTCTTT.

The CDR3 sequence: CASSLGAGRETQYF. DNA for the CDR3: TGTGCCAGCAGCTTGGGGGCAGGGCGAGAGACCCAGTACTTC. The V call is TRBV5-6, the J call TRBJ2-5, with D maybe TRBD1 (5 bases). The V and J ends lost 0 bases and 4 bases respectively, with 10 bases between them. Germline V gives CDR1 SGHDT, CDR2 YYEEEE. The CDR3 is made up of 14 amino acids.

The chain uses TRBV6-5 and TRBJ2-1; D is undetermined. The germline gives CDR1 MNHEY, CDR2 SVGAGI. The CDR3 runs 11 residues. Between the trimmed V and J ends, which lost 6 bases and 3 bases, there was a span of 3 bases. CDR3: CASRIYNEQFF. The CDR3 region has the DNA TGTGCCAGCAGAATCTACAATGAGCAGTTCTTC.

The chain's CDR3 is CASSGAQGHTGELFF. The CDR3 bases are TGCGCCAGCAGTGGGGCGCAGGGACACACCGGGGAGCTGTTTTTT. The chain employs TRBV10-1 and TRBJ2-2; D may be TRBD1 or TRBD2 (5 bases each). Trimming pared 4 bases from V and 3 bases from J, leaving 12 bases between. Germline-derived CDR1 and CDR2 are WNHNN and SYGVQD (reference sequence). The length of the CDR3 is 15 residues.

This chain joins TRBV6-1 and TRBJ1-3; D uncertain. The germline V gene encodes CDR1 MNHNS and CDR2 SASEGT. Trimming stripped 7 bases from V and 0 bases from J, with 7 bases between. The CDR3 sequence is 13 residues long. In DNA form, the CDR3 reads TGTGCCAGCAAGCTGCCCTCTGGAAACACCATATATTTT. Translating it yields CASKLPSGNTIYF.

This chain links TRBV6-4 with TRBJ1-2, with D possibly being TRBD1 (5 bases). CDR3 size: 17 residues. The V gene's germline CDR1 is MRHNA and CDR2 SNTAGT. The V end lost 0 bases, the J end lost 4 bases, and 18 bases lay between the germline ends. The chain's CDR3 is CASSDSPGLPGGYGYTF. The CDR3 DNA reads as TGTGCCAGCAGTGACTCCCCGGGCCTCCCGGGGGGCTATGGCTACACCTTC.

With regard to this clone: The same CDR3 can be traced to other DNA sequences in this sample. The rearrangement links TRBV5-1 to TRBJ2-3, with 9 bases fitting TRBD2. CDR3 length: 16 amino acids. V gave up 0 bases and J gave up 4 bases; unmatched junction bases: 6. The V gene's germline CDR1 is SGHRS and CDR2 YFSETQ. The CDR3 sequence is CASSLAGRGGPDTQYF. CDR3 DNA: TGCGCCAGCAGCTTGGCAGGGCGGGGGGGGCCAGATACGCAGTATTTT.

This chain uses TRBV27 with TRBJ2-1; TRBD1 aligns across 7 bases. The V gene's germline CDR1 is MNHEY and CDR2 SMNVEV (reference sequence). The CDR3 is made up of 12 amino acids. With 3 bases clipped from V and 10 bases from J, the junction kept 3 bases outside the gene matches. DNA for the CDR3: TGTGCCAGCAGTTTCCTACAGGGGGAGCAGTTCTTC. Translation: CASSFLQGEQFF.

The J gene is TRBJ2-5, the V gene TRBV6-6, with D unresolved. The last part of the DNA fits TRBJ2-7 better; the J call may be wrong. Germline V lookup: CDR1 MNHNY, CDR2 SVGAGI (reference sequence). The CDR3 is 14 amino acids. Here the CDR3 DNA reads TGTGCCAGCAGTTCCCAGAGTGACTCCTACGAGCAGTACTTC. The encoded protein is CASSSQSDSYEQYF.

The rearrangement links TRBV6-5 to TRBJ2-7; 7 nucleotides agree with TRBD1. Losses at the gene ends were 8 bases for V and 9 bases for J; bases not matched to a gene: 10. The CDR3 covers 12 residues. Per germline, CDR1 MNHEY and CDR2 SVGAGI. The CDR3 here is CASGPRQGAQYF. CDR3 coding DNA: TGTGCCAGCGGACCGCGACAGGGAGCGCAGTACTTC.

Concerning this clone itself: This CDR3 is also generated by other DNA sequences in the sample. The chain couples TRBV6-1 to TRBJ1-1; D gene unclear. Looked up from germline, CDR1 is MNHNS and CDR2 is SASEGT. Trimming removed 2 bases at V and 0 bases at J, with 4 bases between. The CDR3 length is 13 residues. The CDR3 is CASSEPLNTEAFF. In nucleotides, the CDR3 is TGTGCCAGCAGTGAACCGTTGAACACTGAAGCTTTCTTT.